The rows below give T cell receptor beta chains drawn from one sample of a study of blood T cell repertoires in COVID-19. Clones were sequenced by immunoSEQ multiplex PCR, and TCRdb holds only the in-frame ones, with some missing. The sample includes roughly 230,000 clones, 83% of them seen just once. Sequenced: peripheral blood. The receptor set was obtained from a man aged 35-49 years with active or convalescent COVID-19. CDR3s include the opening cysteine and the closing phenylalanine or tryptophan. Each record gives: D gene, J gene, clone size, CDR3 length, V gene, CDR3 DNA, CDR3 protein. The D gene is left open where the match is weak. Some rows mark clone size as missing; the rest say once, few, many or name a class of expanded clone.

D gene: TRBD2; J gene: TRBJ2-3; clone size: -; CDR3 length: 13; V gene: TRBV7-2; CDR3 DNA: TGTGCCAGAGCTAGCGGTATCACAGATACGCAGTATTTT; CDR3 protein: CARASGITDTQYF
D gene: -; J gene: TRBJ1-5; clone size: -; CDR3 length: 15; V gene: TRBV6-5; CDR3 DNA: TGTGCCAGCAGTTACTCGGGGACTGGGAATCAGCCCCAGCATTTT; CDR3 protein: CASSYSGTGNQPQHF
D gene: -; J gene: TRBJ1-5; clone size: -; CDR3 length: 15; V gene: TRBV2; CDR3 DNA: TGTGCCAGCAGTCCCTCGAGCGGGGGCAATCAGCCCCAGCATTTT; CDR3 protein: CASSPSSGGNQPQHF
D gene: -; J gene: TRBJ1-4; clone size: -; CDR3 length: 14; V gene: TRBV11-2; CDR3 DNA: TGTGCCAGCAGCTTATCACAGGATTATGAAAAACTGTTTTTT; CDR3 protein: CASSLSQDYEKLFF
D gene: TRBD2; J gene: TRBJ2-3; clone size: -; CDR3 length: 16; V gene: TRBV5-1; CDR3 DNA: TGCGCCAGCAGCACCGGACTAGCGTCCGGCACAGATACGCAGTATTTT; CDR3 protein: CASSTGLASGTDTQYF
D gene: TRBD2; J gene: TRBJ2-7; clone size: -; CDR3 length: 21; V gene: TRBV23-1; CDR3 DNA: TGCGCCAGCAGTCCCTCGACTAGCGGGAGGGCCGAGTTGTTATTGAGATACGAGCAGTACTTC; CDR3 protein: CASSPSTSGRAELLLRYEQYF
D gene: TRBD1; J gene: TRBJ2-3; clone size: -; CDR3 length: 14; V gene: TRBV7-9; CDR3 DNA: TGTGCCAGCAGCTGGACAGGGGGCACAGATACGCAGTATTTT; CDR3 protein: CASSWTGGTDTQYF
D gene: TRBD1; J gene: TRBJ2-6; clone size: -; CDR3 length: 16; V gene: TRBV10-3; CDR3 DNA: TGTGCCATAGGACAGGGTCACTGGTCTGGGGCCAACGTCCTGACTTTC; CDR3 protein: CAIGQGHWSGANVLTF
D gene: TRBD1; J gene: TRBJ1-2; clone size: -; CDR3 length: 14; V gene: TRBV7-2; CDR3 DNA: TGTGCCAGCAGCTCGGGACAGGCACATTATGGCTACACCTTC; CDR3 protein: CASSSGQAHYGYTF
D gene: TRBD1; J gene: TRBJ1-4; clone size: -; CDR3 length: 13; V gene: TRBV19; CDR3 DNA: TGTGCCAGTAGCACGACAGGGAGCGAAAAACTGTTTTTT; CDR3 protein: CASSTTGSEKLFF
D gene: -; J gene: TRBJ2-6; clone size: -; CDR3 length: 15; V gene: TRBV5-4; CDR3 DNA: TGTGCCAGCAGCCCAGGGGAACCTGGGGCCAACGTCCTGACTTTC; CDR3 protein: CASSPGEPGANVLTF
D gene: -; J gene: TRBJ2-1; clone size: -; CDR3 length: 13; V gene: TRBV25-1; CDR3 DNA: TGTGCCAGCAGTGAATCCCCTAGCGATGAGCAGTTCTTC; CDR3 protein: CASSESPSDEQFF
D gene: -; J gene: TRBJ1-3; clone size: -; CDR3 length: 13; V gene: TRBV5-1; CDR3 DNA: TGCGCCAGCAGCCCCGGACTAGGAAACACCATATATTTT; CDR3 protein: CASSPGLGNTIYF
D gene: TRBD1; J gene: TRBJ1-1; clone size: few; CDR3 length: 15; V gene: TRBV19; CDR3 DNA: TGTGCCAGTAGTCCGGGACAGGGGCTGAACACTGAAGCTTTCTTT; CDR3 protein: CASSPGQGLNTEAFF
D gene: -; J gene: TRBJ1-1; clone size: -; CDR3 length: 13; V gene: TRBV9; CDR3 DNA: TGTGCCAGCAGCGTAGACGGGAACACTGAAGCTTTCTTT; CDR3 protein: CASSVDGNTEAFF
D gene: -; J gene: TRBJ2-7; clone size: -; CDR3 length: 15; V gene: TRBV7-2; CDR3 DNA: TGTGCCAGCAGCTTAGGTAACGGGGGAAGAAACGAGCAGTACTTC; CDR3 protein: CASSLGNGGRNEQYF
D gene: -; J gene: TRBJ2-5; clone size: -; CDR3 length: 14; V gene: TRBV19; CDR3 DNA: TGTGCCAGTAAGGCTGCAGGTATCCAAGAGACCCAGTACTTC; CDR3 protein: CASKAAGIQETQYF
D gene: TRBD2; J gene: TRBJ2-3; clone size: once; CDR3 length: 17; V gene: TRBV7-9; CDR3 DNA: TGTGCCAGCAGCTTTGGACTAGCGATAACTAGCACAGATACGCAGTATTTT; CDR3 protein: CASSFGLAITSTDTQYF
D gene: TRBD1; J gene: TRBJ1-5; clone size: once; CDR3 length: 16; V gene: TRBV19; CDR3 DNA: TGTGCCAGTAGTATGGGTTCCCGGACAGGGGTTCAGCCCCAGCATTTT; CDR3 protein: CASSMGSRTGVQPQHF
D gene: -; J gene: TRBJ1-2; clone size: -; CDR3 length: 11; V gene: TRBV19; CDR3 DNA: TGTGCCAGTAGTTCTGACAGGCACTACACCTTC; CDR3 protein: CASSSDRHYTF
D gene: TRBD1; J gene: TRBJ2-4; clone size: -; CDR3 length: 14; V gene: TRBV24-1; CDR3 DNA: TGTGCCACCAGTGACCCGGGACAGGAAAACATTCAGTACTTC; CDR3 protein: CATSDPGQENIQYF
D gene: TRBD1; J gene: TRBJ1-2; clone size: -; CDR3 length: 14; V gene: TRBV28; CDR3 DNA: TGTGCCAGCAGTTCCGGGACAGGGAGGGATGGCTACACCTTC; CDR3 protein: CASSSGTGRDGYTF
D gene: TRBD1; J gene: TRBJ1-4; clone size: -; CDR3 length: 14; V gene: TRBV5-1; CDR3 DNA: TGCGCCAGCAGCCCGGGACAGCTGAATGAAAAACTGTTTTTT; CDR3 protein: CASSPGQLNEKLFF
D gene: -; J gene: TRBJ2-2; clone size: -; CDR3 length: 16; V gene: TRBV11-2; CDR3 DNA: TGTGCCAGCAGCTTCTCAACGGGACTTAACACCGGGGAGCTGTTTTTT; CDR3 protein: CASSFSTGLNTGELFF
D gene: TRBD1; J gene: TRBJ1-3; clone size: -; CDR3 length: 15; V gene: TRBV6-6; CDR3 DNA: TGTGCCAGCTCGATGACAGGGGGTGGAGGAAACACCATATATTTT; CDR3 protein: CASSMTGGGGNTIYF
D gene: -; J gene: TRBJ1-4; clone size: -; CDR3 length: 14; V gene: TRBV6-5; CDR3 DNA: TGTGCCAGCAGAGCCGGGGGAACTAATGAAAAACTGTTTTTT; CDR3 protein: CASRAGGTNEKLFF
D gene: -; J gene: TRBJ1-4; clone size: -; CDR3 length: 15; V gene: TRBV3-1/TRBV3-2; CDR3 DNA: TGTGCCAGCAGCCAAGAGGGCAGGGGAAATGAAAAACTGTTTTTT; CDR3 protein: CASSQEGRGNEKLFF
D gene: TRBD1; J gene: TRBJ2-7; clone size: -; CDR3 length: 17; V gene: TRBV7-2; CDR3 DNA: TGTGCCAGCAGCTTAGGTGGGGACAGGGGGCTGTACTACGAGCAGTACTTC; CDR3 protein: CASSLGGDRGLYYEQYF
D gene: TRBD2; J gene: TRBJ2-1; clone size: -; CDR3 length: 16; V gene: TRBV18; CDR3 DNA: TGTGCCAGCTCACCAACTAGCGGGACTACCTACAATGAGCAGTTCTTC; CDR3 protein: CASSPTSGTTYNEQFF
D gene: TRBD1; J gene: TRBJ1-5; clone size: -; CDR3 length: 16; V gene: TRBV18; CDR3 DNA: TGTGCCAGCTCACCGACGGGCAGGGGGATCAATCAGCCCCAGCATTTT; CDR3 protein: CASSPTGRGINQPQHF
D gene: -; J gene: TRBJ1-6; clone size: -; CDR3 length: 15; V gene: TRBV2; CDR3 DNA: TGTGCCAGCCGGGGCATGGCGGGGTACGGATCACCCCTCCACTTT; CDR3 protein: CASRGMAGYGSPLHF
D gene: TRBD1; J gene: TRBJ2-7; clone size: -; CDR3 length: 15; V gene: TRBV7-9; CDR3 DNA: TGTGCCAGCAGCTTAGAGGGGGCTAGGCGCTACGAGCAGTACTTC; CDR3 protein: CASSLEGARRYEQYF
D gene: -; J gene: TRBJ1-5; clone size: -; CDR3 length: 16; V gene: TRBV19; CDR3 DNA: TGTGCCAGTAGTATACAGGATTTGTATAGCAATCAGCCCCAGCATTTT; CDR3 protein: CASSIQDLYSNQPQHF
D gene: -; J gene: TRBJ2-5; clone size: -; CDR3 length: 13; V gene: TRBV3-1/TRBV3-2; CDR3 DNA: TGTGCCATCAGCGGGACAGCCAAAGAGACCCAGTACTTC; CDR3 protein: CAISGTAKETQYF
D gene: TRBD2; J gene: TRBJ2-2; clone size: -; CDR3 length: 16; V gene: TRBV29-1; CDR3 DNA: TGCAGCGCAGGGGCGAGCGGGGGGGCGTCGGCCGGGGAGCTGTTTTTT; CDR3 protein: CSAGASGGASAGELFF
D gene: -; J gene: TRBJ1-5; clone size: few; CDR3 length: 15; V gene: TRBV4-1; CDR3 DNA: TGCGCCAGCAGCCAAGACGGTCTTCCTAATCAGCCCCAGCATTTT; CDR3 protein: CASSQDGLPNQPQHF
D gene: -; J gene: TRBJ1-1; clone size: -; CDR3 length: 14; V gene: TRBV7-3; CDR3 DNA: TGTGCCAGCAGCTTCACAGGGATTGGGGCTGAAGCTTTCTTT; CDR3 protein: CASSFTGIGAEAFF
D gene: -; J gene: TRBJ1-1; clone size: -; CDR3 length: 14; V gene: TRBV29-1; CDR3 DNA: TGCAGCGTTGTTGGTTTGAGGGCGAACACTGAAGCTTTCTTT; CDR3 protein: CSVVGLRANTEAFF
D gene: -; J gene: TRBJ2-2; clone size: -; CDR3 length: 16; V gene: TRBV6-6; CDR3 DNA: TGTGCCAGCAGGGACCGTGGACTACTGAACACCGGGGAGCTGTTTTTT; CDR3 protein: CASRDRGLLNTGELFF
D gene: -; J gene: TRBJ1-5; clone size: -; CDR3 length: 16; V gene: TRBV12-5; CDR3 DNA: TGTGCTAGTGGCTGGGGGGGGGATCCCACGAATCAGCCCCAGCATTTT; CDR3 protein: CASGWGGDPTNQPQHF
D gene: -; J gene: TRBJ2-1; clone size: -; CDR3 length: 19; V gene: TRBV6-2/TRBV6-3; CDR3 DNA: TGTGCCAGCAGTTACTCGAGGGGGAGTAGTCTCAACCTCTACAATGAGCAGTTCTTC; CDR3 protein: CASSYSRGSSLNLYNEQFF
D gene: TRBD2; J gene: TRBJ2-7; clone size: few; CDR3 length: 15; V gene: TRBV2; CDR3 DNA: TGTGCCAGCAGTCGCCTAGCGGGGGGCCCCTACGAGCAGTACTTC; CDR3 protein: CASSRLAGGPYEQYF
D gene: -; J gene: TRBJ2-1; clone size: once; CDR3 length: 15; V gene: TRBV5-1; CDR3 DNA: TGCGCCAGCAGCCCCACAGATACTCTCCATATTGAGCAGTTCTTC; CDR3 protein: CASSPTDTLHIEQFF
D gene: TRBD2; J gene: TRBJ2-3; clone size: -; CDR3 length: 13; V gene: TRBV11-1; CDR3 DNA: TGTGCCAGCAGCTTAGAGGCGGGAGTAACGCAGTATTTT; CDR3 protein: CASSLEAGVTQYF
D gene: -; J gene: TRBJ2-2; clone size: once; CDR3 length: 14; V gene: TRBV5-4; CDR3 DNA: TGTGCCAGCAGCCCACAGGGTAGTACCGGGGAGCTGTTTTTT; CDR3 protein: CASSPQGSTGELFF
D gene: TRBD1; J gene: TRBJ1-1; clone size: -; CDR3 length: 15; V gene: TRBV6-5; CDR3 DNA: TGTGCCAGCAGTTACTCGTTGACAGGGCACACTGAAGCTTTCTTT; CDR3 protein: CASSYSLTGHTEAFF
D gene: TRBD2; J gene: TRBJ2-3; clone size: -; CDR3 length: 20; V gene: TRBV19; CDR3 DNA: TGTGCCAGTAGTATTAGTTTGCGGGAGAGGTTAGGGCGGAGCACAGATACGCAGTATTTT; CDR3 protein: CASSISLRERLGRSTDTQYF
D gene: TRBD2; J gene: TRBJ2-7; clone size: -; CDR3 length: 14; V gene: TRBV9; CDR3 DNA: TGTGCCAGCAGCGTGACTAGCGCTACCTACGAGCAGTACTTC; CDR3 protein: CASSVTSATYEQYF
D gene: -; J gene: TRBJ2-2; clone size: once; CDR3 length: 13; V gene: TRBV10-3; CDR3 DNA: TGTGCCATCAGTCCTCTAGCGACCGGGGAGCTGTTTTTT; CDR3 protein: CAISPLATGELFF
D gene: -; J gene: TRBJ2-1; clone size: -; CDR3 length: 15; V gene: TRBV24-1; CDR3 DNA: TGTGCCACCAGTGATGGCGCAGGCTCCTACAATGAGCAGTTCTTC; CDR3 protein: CATSDGAGSYNEQFF
D gene: -; J gene: TRBJ2-2; clone size: once; CDR3 length: 12; V gene: TRBV12-3/TRBV12-4; CDR3 DNA: TGTGCCACGTCGACAGTTGCCGGGGAGCTGTTTTTT; CDR3 protein: CATSTVAGELFF
D gene: -; J gene: TRBJ1-5; clone size: -; CDR3 length: 13; V gene: TRBV3-1/TRBV3-2; CDR3 DNA: TGTGCCAGCAGCCAAGATCTCAATCAGCCCCAGCATTTT; CDR3 protein: CASSQDLNQPQHF
D gene: TRBD1; J gene: TRBJ1-1; clone size: -; CDR3 length: 17; V gene: TRBV19; CDR3 DNA: TGTGCCAGTAGTATGGAAGGATCAGGGGGCGAGCGCACTGAAGCTTTCTTT; CDR3 protein: CASSMEGSGGERTEAFF